The 26 T cell receptor beta chains listed next were all sequenced from one sample in a study of T cell changes during pregnancy in multiple sclerosis. Measured with immunoSEQ multiplex PCR; TCRdb has only the in-frame clones, and not every one. This table holds 55,000 to 80,000 clones, 90% to 95% found once. The starting material was CD8+ T cells from peripheral blood mononuclear cells, obtained in the second trimester of pregnancy. The receptors stem from a female donor with multiple sclerosis, enrolled in a pregnancy study.

This sequence joins TRBV9 and TRBJ2-5; maybe TRBD1 (6 bases). Germline V CDR1 and CDR2: SGDLS, YYNGEE. The CDR3 is 16 amino acids. V lost 9 bases to trimming and J lost 2 bases, with 23 bases between them. The CDR3 DNA reads TGTGCCACCCCTCCGTGGGGGCCAGCGGTGCAAGAGACCCAGTACTTC. Its translation is CATPPWGPAVQETQYF.

V and J are TRBV27 and TRBJ2-3; 9 positions agree with TRBD2. V lost 6 bases and J lost 0; bases outside the gene matches: 4. Germline V CDR1 and CDR2: MNHEY, SMNVEV (reference sequence). The CDR3 is 15 residues long. CDR3 amino acids: CASSSTSGSTDTQYF. In DNA form, the CDR3 reads TGTGCCAGCAGCTCAACTAGCGGGAGCACAGATACGCAGTATTTT.

The chain carries TRBV30 and TRBJ2-1, with no clear D. This CDR3 is built from 10 residues. The V end was cut by 1 base, the J end by 10 bases, with 5 bases between. The germline gives CDR1 GTSNPN, CDR2 SVGIG (reference sequence). This chain's CDR3 is CAWSGGEQFF. The CDR3 nucleotides read TGTGCCTGGAGTGGAGGAGAGCAGTTCTTC. Supplemented by reference TRBV30 and TRBJ2-1, the full variable domain reads SQTIHQWPATLVQPVGSPLSLECTVEGTSNPNLYWYRQAAGRGLQLLFYSVGIGQISSEVPQNLSASRPQDRQFILSSKKLLLSDSGFYLCAWSGGEQFFGPGTRLTVL.

This clone occurred once. The rearrangement links TRBV19 to TRBJ2-7; 10 bases map to TRBD1. Germline V lookup: CDR1 LNHDA, CDR2 SQIVND (reference sequence). The CDR3 runs to 13 residues. CDR3 sequence reads: CASGTGAIYEQYF. In DNA, the CDR3 is TGTGCGTCGGGGACAGGGGCGATCTACGAGCAGTACTTC.

This clone has just one count. This chain links TRBV4-1 with TRBJ2-3, with 9 bases aligning to TRBD2. The junction had 13 bases not matched to a gene; V was cut back by 0 bases and J by 6 bases. The CDR3 covers 18 residues. CDR1 is MGHRA, CDR2 YSYEKL, per germline. CDR3 region: CASSQEGGVAGVFDTQYF. DNA of the CDR3: TGCGCCAGCAGCCAAGAAGGGGGGGTAGCGGGAGTTTTTGATACGCAGTATTTT.

The chain recombines TRBV10-2 with TRBJ2-1; D possibly corresponds to TRBD2 (6 bases). V gave up 4 bases and J gave up 2 bases, with 12 bases separating them. CDR1 and CDR2 from the germline V gene are WSHSY and SAAADI. This CDR3 has 15 residues. CDR3 nucleotides: TGCGCCAGCAGTGTCTCGGCTAGCGCCTACAATGAGCAGTTCTTC. Encoded protein: CASSVSASAYNEQFF.

The V gene is TRBV6-1, the J gene TRBJ1-2, with D tentatively TRBD1 (6 bases). The V and J ends lost 3 bases and 5 bases respectively, with 10 bases between them. The CDR3 runs 13 residues. Germline loops: CDR1 MNHNS, CDR2 SASEGT. In DNA form, the CDR3 reads TGTGCCAGCAGTGATACCCAGGGGTATGGCTACACCTTC. Translation: CASSDTQGYGYTF.

This chain links TRBV6-5 with TRBJ1-1; D perhaps matches TRBD1 (6 bases). CDR1 and CDR2 from the germline V gene are MNHEY and SVGAGI. CDR3 length: 13 amino acids. V lost 4 bases, J lost 1 base, and 7 bases lay in between. As DNA, the CDR3 is TGTGCCAGCAGTTGGGGACAGAACACTGAAGCTTTCTTT. Its protein product is CASSWGQNTEAFF.

This chain joins TRBV27 and TRBJ1-2, with TRBD1 matching 9 bases. The trim removed 8 bases at V and 3 bases at J, leaving 7 bases unmatched. This CDR3 spans 14 amino acids. From germline, CDR1 is MNHEY and CDR2 SMNVEV (reference sequence). CDR3 sequence (DNA): TGTGCCAGCTCCGGGACAGGGTGGGACTATGGCTACACCTTC. Amino acids: CASSGTGWDYGYTF.

J is TRBJ2-7 and V is TRBV30, with 9 bases matching TRBD2. Germline V gives CDR1 GTSNPN, CDR2 SVGIG (reference sequence). The CDR3 is made up of 16 amino acids. Germline trimming cut 0 bases from V and 4 bases from J; bases unmatched to any gene: 10. This CDR3 is CAWSVPASGNVYEQYF. CDR3 in DNA: TGTGCCTGGAGTGTACCCGCTAGCGGGAATGTGTACGAGCAGTACTTC.

J is TRBJ2-7 and V is TRBV5-1; D is possibly TRBD1 (6 bases). V was pared by 0 bases and J by 1 base, with 8 bases between. Germline V gene sequence: CDR1 SGHRS, CDR2 YFSETQ. This CDR3 comprises 14 residues. CDR3 sequence: CASSLGGGSYEQYF. In DNA, the CDR3 is TGCGCCAGCAGCTTGGGAGGGGGTTCCTACGAGCAGTACTTC.

This sequence joins TRBV7-9 and TRBJ2-5, with D hard to call. The germline CDR1 and CDR2 sequences are SEHNR and FQNEAQ (reference sequence). The CDR3 is 15 amino acids. V was clipped by 4 bases and J by 0 bases, with 12 bases between them. For the CDR3, the DNA is TGTGCCAGCAGCTCGGTAGATAAAGACCAAGAGACCCAGTACTTC. Its translation: CASSSVDKDQETQYF.

V gene TRBV2 combines with J gene TRBJ1-2, with 9 nucleotides matching TRBD1. J gave up 0 bases and V 5 bases, and 13 bases lay outside the gene matches. There are 18 residues in the CDR3. Germline assignment: CDR1 SNHLY and CDR2 FYNNEI. For the CDR3, the DNA is TGTGCCAGCAGTTTCCCCCCACAGGGGGCGACGACTAACTATGGCTACACCTTC. This codes for CASSFPPQGATTNYGYTF.

A single count supports this clone. The junction departs from germline at one end; a sequencing error may be responsible. The chain is built from TRBV4-1 and TRBJ2-1; tentative D call: TRBD2 (6 bases). Germline assignment: CDR1 MGHRA and CDR2 YSYEKL. CDR3 size: 14 residues. The CDR3 sequence is CASTQYRGNNEQFF. DNA of the CDR3: TGCGCCAGCACCCAATACCGGGGGAACAATGAGCAGTTCTTC.

Notes on this clone: Other DNA sequences from this sample encode an identical CDR3 as well. V and J are TRBV27 and TRBJ2-1, with 13 bases aligning to TRBD2. This CDR3 is built from 14 residues. Germline V gene lookup returns CDR1 MNHEY and CDR2 SMNVEV (reference sequence). Losses at the gene ends were 5 bases for V and 9 bases for J; bases not matched to a gene: 4. The CDR3 loop is CASSGLAGASEQFF. DNA of the CDR3: TGTGCCAGCAGTGGACTAGCGGGAGCTTCTGAGCAGTTCTTC.

V gene TRBV7-2 combines with J gene TRBJ2-3, with 7 bases identical to TRBD2. The junction had 3 bases not matched to a gene; V was cut back by 2 bases and J by 4 bases. Germline V gene sequence: CDR1 SGHTA, CDR2 FQGNSA. CDR3 size: 14 residues. The CDR3 loop is CASSLQAGPDTQYF. The DNA for the CDR3 is TGTGCCAGCAGCTTACAAGCGGGACCAGATACGCAGTATTTT.

V gene TRBV6-6 combines with J gene TRBJ1-5; possibly TRBD1 for D (5 bases). CDR1 and CDR2 (germline): MNHNY, SVGAGI (reference sequence). The CDR3 covers 16 residues. Deletions cut 3 bases from V and 0 bases from J, with 12 bases between. As DNA, the CDR3 is TGTGCCAGCAGTTATTCGACAGTCTTTAGCAATCAGCCCCAGCATTTT. It codes for CASSYSTVFSNQPQHF.

The chain links TRBV28 to TRBJ1-2; D is perhaps TRBD1 (5 bases). V was trimmed by 8 bases and J by 7 bases, leaving 20 bases between them. The germline V gene encodes CDR1 MDHEN and CDR2 SYDVKM. This CDR3 has 14 amino acids. In DNA, the CDR3 is TGTGCCAGCTCCACGGAGGGGATGCGGCGTGGCTACACCTTC. The encoded protein is CASSTEGMRRGYTF.

The chain has TRBV5-1 and TRBJ2-3, with D tentatively TRBD2 (13 bases). Germline CDR1 SGHRS, CDR2 YFSETQ. The CDR3 loop spans 21 amino acids. V was trimmed by 5 bases and J by 8 bases, leaving 39 bases between them. The CDR3 bases are TGCGCCAGCAGGCCCGGGACAGGGGGCTCCCGGACTAGCGGGAGAGCGGGTACGCAGTATTTT. Its translation is CASRPGTGGSRTSGRAGTQYF.

CDR3 amino acids: CASRAGVDTQYF. In nucleotides, the CDR3 is TGTGCCAGCAGGGCAGGGGTTGATACGCAGTATTTT. The V gene is TRBV27, the J gene TRBJ2-3; tentative D call: TRBD1 (6 bases). Germline CDR1 and CDR2: MNHEY and SMNVEV (reference sequence). V was cut by 6 bases and J by 6 bases, with 10 bases left in between. The CDR3 loop spans 12 amino acids.

V usage is TRBV7-9 and J usage is TRBJ1-1; D is undetermined. Between the trimmed V and J ends, which lost 2 bases and 0 bases, there was a span of 10 bases. Germline assignment: CDR1 SEHNR and CDR2 FQNEAQ (reference sequence). This CDR3 is 15 amino acids long. CDR3 nucleotides: TGTGCCAGCAGCTTACCCCGTACAGTGAACACTGAAGCTTTCTTT. Translated, it gives CASSLPRTVNTEAFF. Complete variable domain (other parts from reference TRBV7-9 and TRBJ1-1): DTGVSQNPRHKITKRGQNVTFRCDPISEHNRLYWYRQTLGQGPEFLTYFQNEAQLEKSRLLSDRFSAERPKGSFSTLEIQRTEQGDSAMYLCASSLPRTVNTEAFFGQGTRLTVV.

Here the CDR3 reads CASSQDLGGVGQKLFF. Here the CDR3 DNA reads TGCGCCAGCAGCCAAGATCTCGGGGGAGTCGGGCAAAAACTGTTTTTT. This chain uses TRBV4-1 with TRBJ1-4; D may be TRBD1 (5 bases). The CDR3 has 16 amino acids. Germline CDR1 MGHRA, CDR2 YSYEKL. Trimming took off 0 bases at V and 9 bases at J, with 17 bases between the two ends.

The chain couples TRBV7-9 to TRBJ2-7, with D tentatively TRBD1 (6 bases). CDR3 size: 13 residues. V gave up 4 bases and J gave up 2 bases, with 9 bases separating them. Germline CDR1 reads SEHNR; CDR2 reads FQNEAQ (reference sequence). CDR3 protein: CASSSRDTYEQYF. The DNA of the CDR3 is TGTGCCAGCAGCTCCCGGGACACCTACGAGCAGTACTTC. Based on the CDR3 plus reference TRBV7-9 and TRBJ2-7, the full variable domain is DTGVSQNPRHKITKRGQNVTFRCDPISEHNRLYWYRQTLGQGPEFLTYFQNEAQLEKSRLLSDRFSAERPKGSFSTLEIQRTEQGDSAMYLCASSSRDTYEQYFGPGTRLTVT.

This clone appeared a single time. The gene calls are TRBV2 and TRBJ2-5, with TRBD1 identical over 8 bases. CDR1 is SNHLY, CDR2 FYNNEI, per germline. J lost 5 bases, V lost 3 bases, and 5 bases had no gene match. CDR3 length: 14 amino acids. The CDR3 reads CASSENRGYETQYF. DNA for the CDR3: TGTGCCAGCAGTGAGAACAGGGGGTACGAGACCCAGTACTTC.

This clone is a singleton in its sample. The CDR3 DNA reads TGTGCCAGCAATCCAATGGGACTAGCGGGAGGCAATGAGCAGTTCTTC. Amino acid sequence: CASNPMGLAGGNEQFF. This chain joins TRBV28 and TRBJ2-1; 15 bases are shared with TRBD2. Germline CDR1 is MDHEN and CDR2 is SYDVKM. This CDR3 is 16 amino acids long. Trimming took 7 bases from V and 6 from J; bases not matched to a gene: 7.

The chain combines TRBV7-6 with TRBJ1-5; no reliable D call. From germline, CDR1 is SGHVS and CDR2 FNYEAQ. Trimming pared 4 bases from V and 6 bases from J, leaving 13 bases between. This CDR3 spans 14 amino acids. The CDR3 here is CASSSHPEGQPQHF. Written as DNA, the CDR3 is TGTGCCAGCAGCTCGCACCCTGAGGGTCAGCCCCAGCATTTT.